This T cell receptor beta chain was observed in a study of blood T cell repertoires in COVID-19. Whole-study context: Italy, Spain and the United States were the sources of the convalescent and acute COVID-19 samples.

Per the original data handling: Nucleated cell number was recorded as an estimate derived from reference gene primer amplification. Using immunoSEQ multiplex PCR, the repertoire was profiled, and TCRdb retains in-frame clones only, with some absent. V and J calls and clone size are those listed in that table; D and trimming were worked out from the DNA. This table holds tens of thousands of clones, approximately 87% found once. The CDR3 has 17 residues. V lost 2 bases and J lost 4; bases outside the gene matches: 6. CDR1 KGHSH and CDR2 LQKENI come from the germline V gene. In Seattle, patients joined the study during active infection and were tracked longitudinally.

The chain has TRBV18 and TRBJ2-2, with 11 nucleotides matching TRBD2. The sample was peripheral blood. This TCR came from an older woman with COVID-19, enrolled during active disease. The CDR3 here is CASSPISGRAGTGELFF. CDR3 nucleotide sequence: TGTGCCAGCTCACCAATTAGCGGGAGGGCCGGCACCGGGGAGCTGTTTTTT.